These 32 T cell receptor beta chains share one sample of origin, sequenced in a study of T cells in Graves' hyperthyroidism and ophthalmopathy. There were TCR beta CDR3 regions amplified from RNA transcripts. Researchers ran a first-round RT-PCR on the TCR CDR3 using the HTBI primer set. One entry per CDR3 protein, called by TCRdb with MiXCR from the multiplex PCR reads. Here the sample spans approximately 590,000 distinct CDR3 sequences, 15% to 18% being singletons. The sequenced sample was blood. The receptors here all came from a woman under 40 with Graves' hyperthyroidism.

This clonotype has a count of ten or more. The V and J genes are TRBV6-1 and TRBJ2-3; the D is unclear. Trimming shortened V by 10 bases and J by 1 base, and 3 bases separated the two germline ends. The germline CDR1 and CDR2 sequences are MNHNS and SASEGT. The length of the CDR3 is 10 residues. CDR3 protein: CAIRTDTQYF. The CDR3 region has the DNA TGTGCCATCCGCACAGATACGCAGTATTTT.

The CDR3 nucleotides are TGTGCCAGTAGTTTTAGCGGGAGAGTCTACGAGCAGTACTTC. It is translated as CASSFSGRVYEQYF. This chain links TRBV19 with TRBJ2-7, with 9 positions matching TRBD2. The V gene's germline CDR1 is LNHDA and CDR2 SQIVND (reference sequence). With 5 bases clipped from V and 3 bases from J, the junction kept 5 bases outside the gene matches. The CDR3 length is 14 residues.

This clonotype occurred many times. CDR3 amino acids: CASSAPGTASRGNQPQHF. DNA for the CDR3: TGTGCCAGCAGTGCACCCGGGACAGCCTCCCGAGGCAATCAGCCCCAGCATTTT. V usage is TRBV6-1 and J usage is TRBJ1-5; 7 bases map to TRBD1. The CDR3 runs 18 residues. The V gene end was trimmed by 4 bases and the J gene end by 2 bases; junction bases not matched to a gene: 14. Germline V gives CDR1 MNHNS, CDR2 SASEGT.

The rearrangement uses TRBV7-2 and TRBJ2-3; D call uncertain. V lost 5 bases to trimming and J lost 3 bases, with 15 bases between them. From germline, CDR1 is SGHTA and CDR2 FQGNSA. The CDR3 runs to 15 residues. In DNA form, the CDR3 reads TGTGCCAGCAGCCACCCGGCCCCAGAGACAGATACGCAGTATTTT. This sequence encodes CASSHPAPETDTQYF.

This clonotype was counted ten times or more. This sequence joins TRBV5-8 and TRBJ1-5; maybe TRBD1 (6 bases). Germline CDR1 reads SGHTS; CDR2 reads YDEGEE. Trimming pared 0 bases from V and 2 bases from J, leaving 12 bases between. The CDR3 extends over 16 amino acids. Written as DNA, the CDR3 is TGTGCCAGCAGCTTGGTTTCAGGGGTAGGCAATCAGCCCCAGCATTTT. Translated: CASSLVSGVGNQPQHF.

V gene TRBV6-2 or TRBV6-3 combines with J gene TRBJ1-6; 12 bases fit TRBD1. The length of the CDR3 is 19 residues. The V segment lost 4 bases and the J segment 4 bases; nucleotides outside the gene matches: 11. Germline V CDR1 and CDR2: MNHEY, SVGEGT. The CDR3 protein is CASSSLPGTGGAYNSPLHF. For the CDR3, the DNA is TGTGCCAGCAGTTCGCTTCCGGGGACAGGGGGCGCGTATAATTCACCCCTCCACTTT.

This clonotype was seen at least ten times. The rearrangement joins TRBV28 to TRBJ2-3; no definite D call. The CDR3 runs to 15 residues. V was cut by 6 bases and J by 6 bases, with 19 bases left in between. CDR1 and CDR2 (germline): MDHEN, SYDVKM. The DNA of the CDR3 is TGTGCCAGCAGCTCCGTTGAGGCCGCCAGGGATACGCAGTATTTT. Residues: CASSSVEAARDTQYF.

The chain employs TRBV6-5 and TRBJ2-7; 7 bases are a match to TRBD2. The CDR3 has 15 amino acids. Germline V gives CDR1 MNHEY, CDR2 SVGAGI. The V gene end was trimmed by 2 bases and the J gene end by 1 base; junction bases not matched to a gene: 5. The CDR3 here is CASSYASGKSYEQYF. As DNA, the CDR3 is TGTGCCAGCAGTTACGCCAGCGGGAAATCCTACGAGCAGTACTTC.

This clonotype has only a few counts. The CDR3 here is CASRDGQTYEQYF. For the CDR3, the DNA is TGTGCCAGCAGAGACGGACAGACCTACGAGCAGTACTTC. This chain connects TRBV6-2 or TRBV6-3 to TRBJ2-7; the D gene is possibly TRBD1 (6 bases). CDR3 length: 13 residues. Trimming stripped 6 bases from V and 2 bases from J, with 11 bases between. Germline V gene lookup returns CDR1 MNHEY and CDR2 SVGEGT.

This clonotype has ten or more counts. The DNA for the CDR3 is TGCAGTGCTAGGGGTTGGCCGCGCACAGATACGCAGTATTTT. Its protein is CSARGWPRTDTQYF. The rearrangement links TRBV20-1 to TRBJ2-3, with D uncertain. The CDR3 totals 14 residues. Trimming removed 3 bases at V and 1 base at J, with 11 bases between. Germline CDR1 and CDR2: DFQATT and SNEGSKA (reference sequence).

Comments on this clonotype: A much more abundant neighbour one base away suggests this may be a read error. The gene calls are TRBV20-1 and TRBJ2-1; the match to TRBD2 covers 12 bases. The end of the DNA fits TRBJ2-7 better, so the J call may be wrong. The CDR3 extends over 16 amino acids. CDR1 and CDR2 from the germline V gene are DFQATT and SNEGSKA (reference sequence). This CDR3 is CSASGRTSGMGNEQYF. CDR3 sequence (DNA): TGCAGTGCTAGCGGAAGGACTAGCGGGATGGGTAATGAGCAGTACTTC.

This clonotype was seen only a few times. The chain is built from TRBV3-1 and TRBJ2-7; 8 bases align to TRBD2. From germline, CDR1 is LGHDT and CDR2 YNNKEL (reference sequence). The junction had 9 bases not matched to a gene; V was cut back by 8 bases and J by 0 bases. The CDR3 is made up of 15 amino acids. The CDR3 spells CASGFSGASSYEQYF. Here the CDR3 DNA reads TGTGCCAGCGGATTTAGCGGGGCCAGCTCCTACGAGCAGTACTTC.

V and J are TRBV6-1 and TRBJ2-3; D remains ambiguous. The CDR3 loop spans 15 amino acids. V lost 4 bases and J lost 2, with 13 bases in between. Per germline, CDR1 MNHNS and CDR2 SASEGT. DNA for the CDR3: TGTGCCAGCAGTGGTAACCCTCCGATCACAGATACGCAGTATTTT. Translation: CASSGNPPITDTQYF.

This clonotype was recorded at least ten times. The V gene is TRBV7-6, the J gene TRBJ2-7; 7 bases are shared with TRBD1. The germline V gene has CDR1 SGHVS and CDR2 FNYEAQ. CDR3 length: 15 amino acids. V lost 5 bases and J lost 0; bases outside the gene matches: 7. The CDR3 sequence is CASSLRTGLSYEQYF. The CDR3 region has the DNA TGTGCCAGCAGCCTCAGGACAGGTCTCTCCTACGAGCAGTACTTC.

This clonotype was counted a few times. The chain carries TRBV4-1 and TRBJ1-1; no definite D call. Germline lookup yields CDR1 MGHRA and CDR2 YSYEKL. Trimming pared 4 bases from V and 3 bases from J, leaving 15 bases between. The CDR3 is made up of 15 amino acids. The CDR3 is CASSLDTAGDTEAFF. In nucleotides, the CDR3 is TGCGCCAGCAGCCTGGATACCGCCGGGGACACTGAAGCTTTCTTT.

This clonotype was detected ten times or more. This rearrangement joins TRBV20-1 to TRBJ1-5, with D unclear. V shed 6 bases and J shed 1 base, with 13 bases lying between them. CDR1 is DFQATT and CDR2 is SNEGSKA in the germline V gene (reference sequence). The CDR3 is made up of 14 amino acids. CDR3 residues: CSARALASNQPQHF. The CDR3 region has the DNA TGCAGTGCCCGAGCTCTGGCGAGCAATCAGCCCCAGCATTTT.

This clonotype occurred many times. The chain joins TRBV30 to TRBJ2-5, with D possibly called TRBD1 or TRBD2 (7 bases each). The germline V and J ends were trimmed by 2 bases and 5 bases, with 9 bases remaining between them. The CDR3 spans 12 residues. The V gene's germline CDR1 is GTSNPN and CDR2 SVGIG (reference sequence). The CDR3 bases are TGTGCCTGGAGTCAGGGGGGGGAGACCCAGTACTTC. Translating it yields CAWSQGGETQYF. The full variable domain, rest sourced from reference TRBV30 and TRBJ2-5, is SQTIHQWPATLVQPVGSPLSLECTVEGTSNPNLYWYRQAAGRGLQLLFYSVGIGQISSEVPQNLSASRPQDRQFILSSKKLLLSDSGFYLCAWSQGGETQYFGPGTRLLVL.

A few counts support this clonotype. V is TRBV4-1 and J is TRBJ2-7; 11 nucleotides align to TRBD1. CDR3 length equals 15 residues. Trimming took 5 bases from V and 3 from J; bases not matched to a gene: 6. Germline V gives CDR1 MGHRA, CDR2 YSYEKL. The CDR3 nucleotides are TGCGCCAGCAGCTACCGGACAGGGGGCAACTACGAGCAGTACTTC. Its translation is CASSYRTGGNYEQYF.

This clonotype has a count of ten or more. The chain employs TRBV28 and TRBJ1-3; 9 bases map to TRBD1. This CDR3 has 16 amino acids. The germline V gene encodes CDR1 MDHEN and CDR2 SYDVKM. With 5 bases clipped from V and 4 bases from J, the junction kept 9 bases outside the gene matches. Written as DNA, the CDR3 is TGTGCCAGCAGTCCCCATACAGGGGGCTCGGGAAACACCATATATTTT. Amino acids: CASSPHTGGSGNTIYF.

This clonotype has just a few counts. The chain carries TRBV28 and TRBJ1-5; the D is unclear. The V end lost 6 bases, the J end lost 1 base, and 13 bases lay between the germline ends. CDR1 and CDR2 from the germline V gene are MDHEN and SYDVKM. The CDR3 extends over 15 amino acids. This chain's CDR3 is CASRGRLLSNQPQHF. DNA of the CDR3: TGTGCCAGCAGGGGAAGACTTTTAAGCAATCAGCCCCAGCATTTT.

This clonotype showed up many times. The V and J genes are TRBV27 and TRBJ2-2; D may be TRBD1 or TRBD2 (5 bases each). Trimming pared 3 bases from V and 2 bases from J, leaving 7 bases between. CDR3 length equals 14 residues. Germline lookup yields CDR1 MNHEY and CDR2 SMNVEV (reference sequence). DNA for the CDR3: TGTGCCAGCAGTTTTGGGGGTAACACCGGGGAGCTGTTTTTT. Translating it yields CASSFGGNTGELFF.

This clonotype was observed at least ten times. The DNA of the CDR3 is TGTGCCAGCAGTGGATTATATGGGAGCAATGAGCAGTTCTTC. Translated, it gives CASSGLYGSNEQFF. This chain links TRBV28 with TRBJ2-1; perhaps TRBD2 as D (5 bases). V dropped 5 bases and J dropped 6 bases, with 14 bases sitting between them. The CDR3 covers 14 residues. CDR1 and CDR2 (germline): MDHEN, SYDVKM.

The sample holds many counts of this clonotype. The genes are TRBV14 and TRBJ2-3, with 8 nucleotides matching TRBD1. There are 15 residues in the CDR3. V was clipped by 6 bases and J by 0 bases; unmatched bases: 5. Germline V gene lookup returns CDR1 SGHDN and CDR2 FVKESK. The CDR3 sequence: CASSRQGLSTDTQYF. In nucleotides, the CDR3 is TGTGCCAGCAGTCGACAGGGGCTCAGCACAGATACGCAGTATTTT.

The V gene is TRBV5-4, the J gene TRBJ2-1; TRBD2 agrees at 7 bases. The CDR3 contains 13 residues. Germline assignment: CDR1 SGHNT and CDR2 YYREEE (reference sequence). With 2 bases clipped from V and 4 bases from J, the junction kept 0 bases outside the gene matches. The CDR3 coding sequence is TGTGCCAGCAGCTTACTAGCGTACAATGAGCAGTTCTTC. Protein: CASSLLAYNEQFF.

This clonotype was observed at least ten times. The rearrangement links TRBV13 to TRBJ2-1; TRBD2 aligns across 7 bases. J was trimmed by 4 bases and V by 3 bases; bases with no gene match: 6. CDR1 PRHDT and CDR2 FYEKMQ come from the germline V gene (reference sequence). The CDR3 length is 15 residues. The CDR3 DNA reads TGTGCCAGCAGCTTGTTAGCTAGCGGTTACAATGAGCAGTTCTTC. Amino acid sequence: CASSLLASGYNEQFF.

This clonotype was picked up many times. This chain connects TRBV6-1 to TRBJ2-7; tentatively, D is TRBD1 (5 bases). The CDR3 length is 15 residues. In germline, CDR1 is MNHNS, CDR2 SASEGT. Trimming left V 6 bases short and J 1 base short, with 16 bases between. CDR3 DNA: TGTGCCAGCAGCGTACAGGCCAGAGATTCCTACGAGCAGTACTTC. Protein sequence: CASSVQARDSYEQYF.

This clonotype has ten or more counts. The chain couples TRBV7-3 to TRBJ2-1, with 8 positions matching TRBD1. J gave up 8 bases and V 4 bases, and 4 bases lay outside the gene matches. Germline CDR1 reads SGHTA; CDR2 reads FQGTGA. The CDR3 is 13 residues long. CDR3 loop: CASSSGTGHEQFF. The CDR3 DNA reads TGTGCCAGCAGCTCCGGGACAGGCCATGAGCAGTTCTTC.

The J gene is TRBJ2-4, the V gene TRBV20-1, with D possibly being TRBD1 (5 bases). Germline V gives CDR1 DFQATT, CDR2 SNEGSKA (reference sequence). Trimming took off 2 bases at V and 0 bases at J, with 5 bases between the two ends. CDR3 length: 13 residues. The CDR3 is CSARQGAKNIQYF. The CDR3 nucleotides are TGCAGTGCTAGACAGGGAGCCAAAAACATTCAGTACTTC.

The J gene is TRBJ2-2, the V gene TRBV19; the D is unclear. V was cut by 11 bases and J by 5 bases, with 18 bases left in between. CDR3 length: 14 residues. Germline assignment: CDR1 LNHDA and CDR2 SQIVND (reference sequence). CDR3 nucleotide sequence: TGTGCCTCATTGGCTCGAGTGTGGACCGGGGAGCTGTTTTTT. Amino acid sequence: CASLARVWTGELFF.

In DNA, the CDR3 is TGTGCCAGCGAGGGGACTAGCGGCTACCCAGATACGCAGTATTTT. It specifies CASEGTSGYPDTQYF. This chain links TRBV3-1 with TRBJ2-3; 11 positions agree with TRBD2. The CDR3 is 15 amino acids. V lost 8 bases and J lost 4; bases outside the gene matches: 8. Germline CDR1 reads LGHDT; CDR2 reads YNNKEL (reference sequence).

V is TRBV7-2 and J is TRBJ2-1, with 9 positions matching TRBD2. V gave up 1 base and J gave up 8 bases; unmatched junction bases: 9. Germline-derived CDR1 and CDR2 are SGHTA and FQGNSA. This CDR3 has 16 amino acids. The CDR3 protein is CASSLDGGRAPDEQFF. The CDR3 bases are TGTGCCAGCAGCTTAGACGGCGGGAGGGCCCCCGATGAGCAGTTCTTC.

This clonotype was seen repeatedly, ten times or more. The J gene is TRBJ2-3, the V gene TRBV7-2; 7 positions match TRBD1. The CDR3 contains 14 residues. V lost 4 bases to trimming and J lost 0 bases; unmatched junction nucleotides: 1. Germline values: CDR1 SGHTA, CDR2 FQGNSA. In nucleotides, the CDR3 is TGTGCCAGCAGCTCGACAGGGAGCACAGATACGCAGTATTTT. It is translated as CASSSTGSTDTQYF.